This paragraph reports one TCR beta chain. V was pared by 3 bases and J by 11 bases, with 14 bases between. CDR1 and CDR2 (germline): KGHSH, LQKENI. CDR3 length: 12 amino acids. This entry belongs to a study of blood T cells in healthy people across ages. Individuals who donated were healthy Caucasians from Russia aged about 6 to 100. Per-sample yields of isolated PBMCs were at least 6 million. Together with a sample-barcoded 5' primer, a J-beta primer mix was included in a second PCR lasting about 7 to 11 cycles. Each cDNA molecule, via a template-switch adaptor with 12 random nucleotides, was tagged. One entry per CDR3 protein results from TCRdb running MiXCR on the 5' RACE reads. This sample has 700,000 to 900,000 distinct CDR3 sequences, with roughly 53% found just once.

This TCR was sampled from a man older than 75 in good health. The chain recombines TRBV18 with TRBJ2-7, with D perhaps matching TRBD1 or TRBD2 (5 bases each). Source material: blood. CDR3 sequence reads: CASSPDGTLKYF. The CDR3 DNA reads TGTGCCAGCTCACCGGATGGGACGCTTAAGTACTTC. Together with reference TRBV18 and TRBJ2-7, the CDR3 gives the full variable domain: NAGVMQNPRHLVRRRGQEARLRCSPMKGHSHVYWYRQLPEEGLKFMVYLQKENIIDESGMPKERFSAEFPKEGPSILRIQQVVRGDSAAYFCASSPDGTLKYFGPGTRLTVT.